Below, 3 T cell receptor beta chains from the same sample are listed, as sequenced in a study of blood T cell repertoires in COVID-19. Libraries were prepared by immunoSEQ multiplex PCR; TCRdb keeps only in-frame clonotypes and omits some of them. There are about 190,000 clones in the sample; just under 85% occur only once, and around 5.5% lies in the top ten. Specimen: peripheral blood. The receptors stem from a woman in her 70s with active or convalescent COVID-19.

V usage is TRBV19 and J usage is TRBJ1-1, with D possibly TRBD1 on 5 matching bases. Germline V lookup: CDR1 LNHDA, CDR2 SQIVND (reference sequence). The V gene lost 5 bases and the J gene lost 1 base, with 8 bases spanning the gap. CDR3 length: 13 amino acids. CDR3 coding DNA: TGTGCCAGTAGTGCAAGGGGGAACACTGAAGCTTTCTTT. Its protein is CASSARGNTEAFF.

CDR3 residues: CASSFSTDTQYF. Written as DNA, the CDR3 is TGCGCCAGCAGCTTCAGTACAGATACGCAGTATTTT. The chain uses TRBV5-1 and TRBJ2-3; D not certain. The V gene lost 2 bases and the J gene lost 3 bases, with 4 bases spanning the gap. CDR3 length: 12 amino acids. The germline V gene encodes CDR1 SGHRS and CDR2 YFSETQ.

This sequence joins TRBV1 and TRBJ1-6; the tabulated D call, TRBD1, remains unverified against the DNA. TRBV1 is annotated as a pseudogene. The CDR3 contains 18 residues. This CDR3 reads CTSSQNNPEGDKHSPLHF. CDR3 in DNA: TGCACCAGCAGCCAAAACAACCCCGAAGGGGACAAGCATTCACCCCTCCACTTT.